This TCR beta chain derives from a study of control samples from healthy donors and cancer patients. The V gene lost 6 bases and the J gene lost 9 bases, with 12 bases spanning the gap. The CDR3 length is 13 residues. Germline assignment: CDR1 MNHEY and CDR2 SMNVEV (reference sequence). The table came from immunoSEQ multiplex PCR; TCRdb's copy has only in-frame clones and leaves some out. The sample consists of about 130,000 clones, 92% of them appearing once. The receptor's source is a woman aged 45-59 years in good health. The rearrangement links TRBV27 to TRBJ1-6; tentative D call: TRBD1 (6 bases). Sequencing input: blood. The CDR3 DNA reads as TGTGCCAGCAGGGGGGGCGTTATTTCACCCCTCCACTTT. This gives the protein CASRGGVISPLHF.